This is a list of T cell receptor beta chains from one sample in a study of T cells in tumors after PD-1 blockade. Generated by immunoSEQ multiplex PCR, the TCRdb table keeps only in-frame clones and is missing some. Of tens of thousands of clones detected, 65% to 80% appear once; the ten largest clones hold roughly 9.4%. Source: PBMCs, taken before anti-PD-1 therapy. The receptors here all came from a human donor with advanced basal cell or squamous cell carcinoma (not recorded which). The CDR3 runs from the conserved cysteine through the conserved F or W. A D gene is named only where the DNA matches it firmly. For some rows the clone size is stated as once, few or many, or as a class when expanded; others skip it.

V gene	clone size	D gene	J gene	CDR3 protein	CDR3 DNA
TRBV5-5	once	.	TRBJ2-7	CASSLAPQSSYEQYF	TGTGCCAGCAGCTTGGCCCCTCAAAGCTCCTACGAGCAGTACTTC
TRBV7-2	.	.	TRBJ2-7	CASSLRGGDSEQYF	TGTGCCAGCAGCTTAAGGGGTGGGGACTCCGAGCAGTACTTC
TRBV4-1	.	.	TRBJ2-7	CASSQKVGSYEQYF	TGCGCCAGCAGCCAAAAGGTGGGATCCTACGAGCAGTACTTC
TRBV15	.	TRBD2	TRBJ2-7	CATSRPMRASGSYEQYF	TGTGCCACCAGCAGACCCATGCGGGCTAGCGGGAGCTACGAGCAGTACTTC
TRBV5-1	once	TRBD1	TRBJ1-2	CASSAVGTGDGYTF	TGCGCCAGCAGCGCCGTGGGGACAGGGGATGGCTACACCTTC
TRBV6-5	.	.	TRBJ2-7	CASSYLYEQYF	TGTGCCAGCAGTTACCTCTACGAGCAGTACTTC
TRBV19	.	TRBD1	TRBJ1-6	CASSIEDRGSPLHF	TGTGCCAGTAGTATAGAGGACAGGGGTTCACCCCTCCACTTT
TRBV28	medium-sized	.	TRBJ2-3	CASSYTSWATDTQYF	TGTGCCAGCAGTTATACTAGTTGGGCCACAGATACGCAGTATTTT
TRBV7-6	.	TRBD1	TRBJ2-3	CASSLKRQGEPSTGFTDTQYF	TGTGCCAGCAGCCTAAAACGACAGGGGGAACCCTCCACGGGGTTTACAGATACGCAGTATTTT
TRBV11-3	.	.	TRBJ2-3	CASSTGLDTQYF	TGTGCCAGCAGCACTGGGCTGGATACGCAGTATTTT
TRBV5-1	few	.	TRBJ2-7	CASWGSVGPGHYEQYF	TGCGCCAGCTGGGGGTCGGTGGGGCCGGGACACTACGAGCAGTACTTC
TRBV7-9	many	.	TRBJ1-4	CASSPLQGGSTNEKLFF	TGTGCCAGCAGCCCGTTACAGGGAGGGTCCACTAATGAAAAACTGTTTTTT
TRBV5-6	few	.	TRBJ2-1	CASSSYNEQFF	TGTGCCAGCAGCTCATACAATGAGCAGTTCTTC
TRBV14	few	.	TRBJ1-2	CASSYTQYGGYTF	TGTGCCAGCAGCTATACCCAGTACGGTGGCTACACCTTC
TRBV15	.	TRBD2	TRBJ2-1	CATSQGSGRAYNEQFF	TGTGCCACCAGCCAAGGCAGCGGGAGGGCTTACAATGAGCAGTTCTTC
TRBV21-1	.	.	TRBJ2-7	CASSADSPYEQYF	TGTGCCAGCAGCGCGGACAGTCCCTACGAGCAGTACTTC
TRBV27	.	TRBD2	TRBJ2-3	CASRDRTSGELTDTQYF	TGTGCCAGCAGGGACAGGACTAGCGGTGAGCTCACAGATACGCAGTATTTT
TRBV6-5	.	TRBD1	TRBJ2-7	CASSYSGQAGNEQYF	TGTGCCAGCAGTTACTCAGGACAGGCCGGCAACGAGCAGTACTTC
TRBV7-9	.	.	TRBJ2-1	CASPEGNEQFF	TGTGCCAGCCCCGAAGGGAATGAGCAGTTCTTC
TRBV18	.	.	TRBJ2-3	CASRKLATDTQYF	TGTGCCAGCCGGAAGTTGGCGACAGATACGCAGTATTTT
TRBV28	.	.	TRBJ2-3	CASSDPGHTDTQYF	TGTGCCAGCAGTGACCCAGGGCACACAGATACGCAGTATTTT
TRBV7-3	.	TRBD1	TRBJ1-2	CASSSGGYYGYTF	TGTGCCAGCAGCTCAGGGGGGTACTATGGCTACACCTTC
TRBV2	.	.	TRBJ2-1	CASSEGPAAYNEQFF	TGTGCCAGCAGTGAGGGCCCCGCGGCCTACAATGAGCAGTTCTTC
TRBV5-6	once	TRBD1	TRBJ2-7	CASSQREQGAWEQYF	TGTGCCAGCAGTCAGCGGGAACAGGGGGCATGGGAGCAGTACTTC
TRBV15	.	TRBD2	TRBJ2-5	CATSRDSLGTIKETQYF	TGTGCCACCAGCAGAGATAGTCTAGGGACTATCAAAGAGACCCAGTACTTC
TRBV3-1/TRBV3-2	.	.	TRBJ1-5	CASSRDTGHQHF	TGTGCCAGCAGCCGGGACACCGGGCACCAGCATTTT
TRBV5-1	few	.	TRBJ1-1	CASSRDTVAEAFF	TGCGCCAGCAGTCGGGACACGGTCGCTGAAGCTTTCTTT
TRBV12-3/TRBV12-4	.	.	TRBJ2-1	CASSFGSYNEQFF	TGTGCCAGCAGTTTTGGCAGTTACAATGAGCAGTTCTTC
TRBV18	.	.	TRBJ2-2	CASSPLTGGRDTGELFF	TGTGCCAGCTCACCACTTACCGGGGGCCGCGACACCGGGGAGCTGTTTTTT
TRBV19	.	TRBD2	TRBJ2-5	CASSGGSGGLETQYF	TGTGCCTCCTCAGGGGGTAGCGGGGGTTTGGAGACCCAGTACTTC
TRBV5-1	.	TRBD2	TRBJ2-3	CASSSKDIVQRGGDTQYF	TGCGCCAGCAGCTCGAAGGATATAGTCCAGCGGGGGGGCGATACGCAGTATTTT
TRBV6-5	.	TRBD1	TRBJ2-7	CASRTGGAPYEQYF	TGTGCCAGCAGGACAGGGGGCGCTCCATACGAGCAGTACTTC
TRBV9	.	.	TRBJ2-2	CASSVASGAHTGELFF	TGTGCCAGCAGCGTAGCTTCGGGGGCCCACACCGGGGAGCTGTTTTTT
TRBV7-9	.	.	TRBJ2-7	CASSSKFGTSGYEQYF	TGTGCCAGCAGCTCCAAATTCGGGACTTCAGGCTACGAGCAGTACTTC
TRBV7-3	.	TRBD1	TRBJ2-3	CASSSTGGPTDTQYF	TGTGCCAGCAGCTCAACAGGGGGTCCCACAGATACGCAGTATTTT
TRBV19	.	.	TRBJ2-3	CASSIALGQPRQYF	TGTGCCAGTAGTATAGCTCTAGGACAGCCAAGGCAGTATTTT
TRBV3-1/TRBV3-2	few	.	TRBJ1-1	CASSYSTGHGTEAFF	TGTGCCAGCAGTTATAGTACAGGGCACGGCACTGAAGCTTTCTTT
TRBV12-3/TRBV12-4	.	.	TRBJ1-6	CASSSAARSPLHF	TGTGCCAGCAGTTCCGCTGCCCGTTCACCCCTCCACTTT
TRBV2	few	TRBD1	TRBJ1-6	CASRDRGSSPLHF	TGTGCCAGCAGGGACAGGGGGTCTTCACCCCTCCACTTT
TRBV21-1	.	.	TRBJ1-1	CASSRTGPSNTEAFF	TGTGCCAGCAGCAGGACGGGACCCTCGAACACTGAAGCTTTCTTT
TRBV15	.	TRBD1	TRBJ1-5	CATSSGDSYNQPQHF	TGTGCCACCAGCAGTGGGGACAGTTACAATCAGCCCCAGCATTTT
TRBV9	.	.	TRBJ1-1	CASSQLAGSTGRGAEAFF	TGTGCCAGCTCGCAGCTGGCAGGGTCGACAGGCCGAGGCGCTGAAGCTTTCTTT
TRBV3-1/TRBV3-2	.	.	TRBJ1-4	CASSPRLQTNEKLFF	TGTGCCAGCAGCCCGAGATTGCAGACTAATGAAAAACTGTTTTTT
TRBV6-5	.	TRBD1	TRBJ1-2	CASSLSLTGNYGYTF	TGTGCCAGCAGTTTGAGTTTGACAGGGAACTATGGCTACACCTTC
TRBV6-6	few	.	TRBJ2-7	CASSYRQGYEQYF	TGTGCCAGCAGTTACCGACAAGGCTACGAGCAGTACTTC
TRBV7-9	.	.	TRBJ2-5	CASSARETQYF	TGTGCCAGCAGCGCTCGGGAGACCCAGTACTTC
TRBV5-8	.	.	TRBJ1-1	CASTLGHMGTEAFF	TGTGCCAGCACCCTGGGGCATATGGGGACTGAAGCTTTCTTT
TRBV29-1	.	.	TRBJ2-2	CSVALSNGLGELFF	TGCAGCGTCGCATTAAGTAATGGGCTCGGGGAGCTGTTTTTT
TRBV7-8	.	TRBD2	TRBJ2-7	CASSRGLAGEQYF	TGTGCCAGCAGCCGTGGACTAGCGGGAGAGCAGTACTTC
TRBV4-2	.	.	TRBJ2-2	CASSQGIGELFF	TGTGCCAGCAGCCAGGGTATCGGGGAGCTGTTTTTT
TRBV19	.	.	TRBJ1-1	CASSILGVGQAFF	TGTGCCAGTAGTATTTTGGGGGTTGGGCAAGCTTTCTTT
TRBV12-3/TRBV12-4	.	TRBD2	TRBJ2-1	CASSVTSESEQFF	TGTGCCAGCAGTGTAACTAGCGAGAGTGAGCAGTTCTTC
TRBV19	.	.	TRBJ2-7	CASSRSKDTQYEQYF	TGTGCCAGTAGTAGGTCCAAAGACACACAATACGAGCAGTACTTC
TRBV19	.	.	TRBJ1-2	CASSIGSGARGSYGYTF	TGTGCCAGTAGTATAGGAAGCGGGGCGCGGGGATCCTATGGCTACACCTTC
TRBV5-6	once	.	TRBJ1-4	CASSLAGAQALFF	TGTGCCAGCAGCTTGGCGGGGGCGCAGGCACTGTTTTTT
TRBV25-1	few	TRBD1	TRBJ2-7	CASSVTGGYEQYF	TGTGCCAGCAGTGTCACAGGGGGCTACGAGCAGTACTTC
TRBV25-1	.	.	TRBJ2-3	CASSESWGPRTDTQYF	TGTGCCAGCAGTGAATCTTGGGGGCCCCGCACAGATACGCAGTATTTT
TRBV9	.	TRBD2	TRBJ2-5	CASSVEGGGGAQETQYF	TGTGCCAGCAGCGTAGAGGGGGGCGGGGGGGCCCAGGAGACCCAGTACTTC